Sequencing of this T cell receptor beta chain was carried out in a study of CD8 T cells in ankylosing spondylitis. In TCRdb, the 5' RACE reads were re-called with MiXCR into one record per CDR3 protein. Of about 190,000 distinct CDR3 sequences listed, 13% are singletons. This clonotype was counted ten times or more. The CDR3 extends over 15 amino acids. Trimming removed 0 bases from V and 0 bases from J, with 7 bases in between. Germline CDR1 and CDR2: SGHRS and YFSETQ. The sequence came from a female donor with ankylosing spondylitis or in good health (not recorded which). Sequenced: blood, either unsorted or a sorted T cell fraction (not recorded which). V gene TRBV5-1 combines with J gene TRBJ2-1; D unclear. The CDR3 sequence: CASSLGQSSYNEQFF. CDR3 nucleotide sequence: TGCGCCAGCAGCTTGGGTCAGAGCTCCTACAATGAGCAGTTCTTC.